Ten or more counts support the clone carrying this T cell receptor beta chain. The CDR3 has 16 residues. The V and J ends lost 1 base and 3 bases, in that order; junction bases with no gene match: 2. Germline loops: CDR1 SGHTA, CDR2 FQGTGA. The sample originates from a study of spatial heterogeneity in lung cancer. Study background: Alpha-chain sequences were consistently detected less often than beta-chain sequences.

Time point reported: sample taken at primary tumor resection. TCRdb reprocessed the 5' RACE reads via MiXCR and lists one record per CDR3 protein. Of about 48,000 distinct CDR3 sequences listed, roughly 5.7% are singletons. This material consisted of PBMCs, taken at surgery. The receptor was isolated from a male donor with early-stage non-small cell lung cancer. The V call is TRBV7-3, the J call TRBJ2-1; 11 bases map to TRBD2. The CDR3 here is CASSLNSGRGYNEQFF. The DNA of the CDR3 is TGTGCCAGCAGCTTAAATAGCGGGAGGGGCTACAATGAGCAGTTCTTC.